This TCR beta chain was identified in a study of blood T cell repertoires in COVID-19. Across the whole study: COVID-19 samples, acute and convalescent, were from the United States, Italy and Spain. Nucleic acid was either cDNA or gDNA, and it came from T cells, B-cell-depleted T cells, or PBMCs.

Per the authors' pipeline: Estimation of nucleated cell counts was performed using reference gene primer amplification. Profiling relied on immunoSEQ multiplex PCR, and the TCRdb table lists in-frame clones only, not all of them. For V, J and clone size, that table is used; D and trimming come from the DNA. Of hundreds of thousands of clones in the sample, about four fifths were seen once. Germline-derived CDR1 and CDR2 are SGHNT and YYREEE (reference sequence). The CDR3 length is 13 residues. Trimming shortened V by 3 bases and J by 3 bases, and 9 bases separated the two germline ends. This sequence joins TRBV5-4 and TRBJ1-2, with TRBD1 as a possible D gene (6 bases). The sequencing sample was made of peripheral blood. The sequence came from a woman in her 70s with acute or convalescent COVID-19. The CDR3 here is CASSSAGDYGYTF. The CDR3 DNA reads TGTGCCAGCAGCTCCGCAGGGGACTATGGCTACACCTTC.